This record covers a single TCR beta chain. Using immunoSEQ multiplex PCR, the repertoire was profiled, and TCRdb retains in-frame clones only, with some absent. The table records about 200,000 clones, roughly nine tenths of them present only once. The sample originates from a study of blood T cell repertoires in COVID-19. The overall study: Sample material is recorded as cDNA or gDNA derived from T cells, B-cell-depleted T cells, or PBMCs.

The trim removed 0 bases at V and 2 bases at J, leaving 5 bases unmatched. The CDR3 runs 16 residues. Germline V gives CDR1 MNHNS, CDR2 SASEGT. Researchers sorted participants into cohorts using their self-reported clinical history. The source is a woman between 40 and 50 years old with acute COVID-19. The material sequenced was PBMCs or T cells enriched from blood (not recorded which). V and J are TRBV6-1 and TRBJ2-7; 9 positions match TRBD2. The CDR3 nucleotides read TGTGCCAGCAGTGAAGCGACTAGCGGAGACCCCTACGAGCAGTACTTC. Translated, it gives CASSEATSGDPYEQYF.